A single sample is the source of the 23 T cell receptor beta chains below, sequenced in a study of early T cells in non-severe SARS-CoV-2 infection. TCRdb recomputed calls from the 5' RACE reads with MiXCR, one row per CDR3 protein. The table records about 30,000 distinct CDR3 sequences, approximately 6.3% of them present only once. Source material: whole blood. The source of these receptors is an adult who was a healthcare worker with PCR-confirmed SARS-CoV-2 infection or an uninfected control (not recorded which).

The CDR3 DNA reads as TGTGCCAGCAGTTACGGAACAGGGTTCGAGCAGTACTTC. Its protein product is CASSYGTGFEQYF. The chain is built from TRBV6-5 and TRBJ2-7, with D possibly TRBD1 on 6 matching bases. CDR1 and CDR2 from the germline V gene are MNHEY and SVGAGI. Deletions cut 2 bases from V and 6 bases from J, with 11 bases between. The CDR3 has 13 residues.

The J gene is TRBJ2-7, the V gene TRBV20-1, with 11 bases matching TRBD1. Germline lookup yields CDR1 DFQATT and CDR2 SNEGSKA (reference sequence). This CDR3 comprises 11 residues. This CDR3 reads CSPGQGDEQYF. For the CDR3, the DNA is TGCAGCCCGGGACAGGGGGACGAGCAGTACTTC.

The V call is TRBV5-1, the J call TRBJ2-1; 10 bases are a match to TRBD2. Germline CDR1 reads SGHRS; CDR2 reads YFSETQ. This CDR3 contains 16 residues. The ends lost 4 bases at V and 6 bases at J; junction bases unmatched: 10. CDR3 nucleotides: TGCGCCAGCAGCCTACTGCCCGGGACTAGCGTCAATGAGCAGTTCTTC. It specifies CASSLLPGTSVNEQFF.

This chain uses TRBV30 with TRBJ2-7, with D perhaps matching TRBD1 (6 bases). V lost 1 base, J lost 4 bases, and 8 bases lay in between. The CDR3 is 12 amino acids. Germline V CDR1 and CDR2: GTSNPN, SVGIG (reference sequence). The CDR3 DNA reads TGTGCCTGGAGTGGGGGGCTTTACGAGCAGTACTTC. It specifies CAWSGGLYEQYF. The whole variable domain, remainder taken from reference TRBV30 and TRBJ2-7, is SQTIHQWPATLVQPVGSPLSLECTVEGTSNPNLYWYRQAAGRGLQLLFYSVGIGQISSEVPQNLSASRPQDRQFILSSKKLLLSDSGFYLCAWSGGLYEQYFGPGTRLTVT.

This clonotype was counted at least ten times. This chain links TRBV20-1 with TRBJ2-1; TRBD2 is a possible D gene (6 bases). Between the trimmed V and J ends, which lost 6 bases and 6 bases, there was a span of 12 bases. The CDR3 runs 12 residues. In germline, CDR1 is DFQATT, CDR2 SNEGSKA (reference sequence). CDR3: CSAWGLINEQFF. The DNA of the CDR3 is TGCAGTGCCTGGGGACTGATCAATGAGCAGTTCTTC.

This clonotype was recorded at least ten times. The chain couples TRBV6-6 to TRBJ1-6; 7 bases agree with TRBD1. CDR3 length equals 13 residues. The trim removed 7 bases at V and 6 bases at J, leaving 3 bases unmatched. The germline V gene has CDR1 MNHNY and CDR2 SVGAGI (reference sequence). The CDR3: CASMDRFNSPLHF. The CDR3, as DNA: TGTGCCAGCATGGACAGGTTTAATTCACCCCTCCACTTT.

This clonotype was recorded a few times. V is TRBV11-2 and J is TRBJ2-7; the D is unclear. Trimming took 5 bases from V and 3 from J, leaving 8 bases between them. Per the germline V gene, CDR1 is SGHAT and CDR2 is FQNNGV. The CDR3 runs 12 residues. The CDR3 region is CASSQAYYEQYF. For the CDR3, the DNA is TGTGCCAGCAGCCAAGCCTACTACGAGCAGTACTTC.

This clonotype was seen many times. The genes are TRBV7-8 and TRBJ2-1; 8 bases align to TRBD2. From germline, CDR1 is SGHVS and CDR2 FQNEAQ. V shed 0 bases and J 5 bases; nucleotides not matched to a gene: 3. This CDR3 has 15 residues. CDR3 amino acids: CASSLASGINNEQFF. The CDR3, as DNA: TGTGCCAGCAGCTTAGCTAGCGGGATAAACAATGAGCAGTTCTTC.

This clonotype was observed at least ten times. The V gene is TRBV12-3 or TRBV12-4, the J gene TRBJ2-6; D possibly corresponds to TRBD1 (6 bases). V was shortened by 7 bases and J by 2 bases, with 12 bases between the two germline ends. There are 15 residues in the CDR3. CDR3 loop: CASNLQGTGANVLTF. CDR3 DNA: TGTGCCAGCAATCTCCAGGGGACTGGGGCCAACGTCCTGACTTTC.

This clonotype was seen many times. The gene calls are TRBV15 and TRBJ2-5; 7 bases are a match to TRBD1. V shed 2 bases and J 0 bases; nucleotides not matched to a gene: 9. The CDR3 consists of 17 residues. The germline gives CDR1 LNHNV, CDR2 YYDKDF (reference sequence). CDR3 loop: CATSRHRDSWYQETQYF. Written as DNA, the CDR3 is TGTGCCACCAGCAGACACCGGGACAGTTGGTACCAAGAGACCCAGTACTTC.

This clonotype was detected ten times or more. This chain connects TRBV30 to TRBJ2-7; D call uncertain. V lost 5 bases and J lost 6, with 17 bases in between. The germline CDR1 and CDR2 sequences are GTSNPN and SVGIG (reference sequence). The CDR3 length is 13 residues. In nucleotides, the CDR3 is TGTGCCTGGGGTGCATCCGTGGGTGGCGAGCAGTACTTC. This codes for CAWGASVGGEQYF.

This clonotype was counted many times. This rearrangement joins TRBV20-1 to TRBJ1-5; 7 bases are a match to TRBD1. The CDR3 spans 14 residues. V dropped 2 bases and J dropped 9; count of bases not matched to a gene: 10. Per germline, CDR1 DFQATT and CDR2 SNEGSKA (reference sequence). The CDR3 coding sequence is TGCAGTGCTAGACACGGACAGGTCGACGGGCCCCAGCATTTT. Protein product: CSARHGQVDGPQHF.

By sample share, this clonotype is medium-sized. J is TRBJ2-2 and V is TRBV30; tentative D call: TRBD1 (6 bases). The germline V gene encodes CDR1 GTSNPN and CDR2 SVGIG (reference sequence). CDR3 length: 13 residues. Trimming removed 0 bases from V and 7 bases from J, with 9 bases in between. As DNA, the CDR3 is TGTGCCTGGAGTGTTGGGACAATCGGGGAGCTGTTTTTT. Protein: CAWSVGTIGELFF.

The chain links TRBV19 to TRBJ2-6; TRBD2 might be the D (6 bases). Germline CDR1 and CDR2: LNHDA and SQIVND (reference sequence). V was trimmed by 7 bases and J by 0 bases, leaving 16 bases between them. The CDR3 spans 17 residues. CDR3 in DNA: TGTGCCAGTACGAGCCCGGGAGCCAGCTCTGGGGCCAACGTCCTGACTTTC. Residues: CASTSPGASSGANVLTF. Using reference TRBV19 and TRBJ2-6 for the parts outside the CDR3, the full variable domain is DGGITQSPKYLFRKEGQNVTLSCEQNLNHDAMYWYRQDPGQGLRLIYYSQIVNDFQKGDIAEGYSVSREKKESFPLTVTSAQKNPTAFYLCASTSPGASSGANVLTFGAGSRLTVL.

The J gene is TRBJ2-3, the V gene TRBV4-1, with no clear D. CDR3 length: 13 residues. V lost 0 bases and J 5 bases, leaving 6 bases between the germline ends. Germline V CDR1 and CDR2: MGHRA, YSYEKL. The CDR3 bases are TGCGCCAGCAGCCAAGATCCGGGAGATACGCAGTATTTT. This gives the protein CASSQDPGDTQYF.

This clonotype was found many times. The gene calls are TRBV7-2 and TRBJ1-5; weak D call: TRBD1 (5 bases). Germline CDR1 and CDR2: SGHTA and FQGNSA. The V end was cut by 5 bases, the J end by 7 bases, with 9 bases between. The CDR3 totals 12 residues. The CDR3 nucleotides are TGTGCCAGCAGCCCAAGGGGCCAGCCCCAGCATTTT. It translates to CASSPRGQPQHF.

The table lists this clonotype with a few counts. In nucleotides, the CDR3 is TGTGCCAGCAGCCATATTTACAATGAGCAGTTCTTC. Protein product: CASSHIYNEQFF. The J gene is TRBJ2-1, the V gene TRBV3-1, with D unclear. Deletions cut 3 bases from V and 4 bases from J, with 4 bases between. There are 12 residues in the CDR3. CDR1 LGHDT and CDR2 YNNKEL come from the germline V gene (reference sequence).

This clonotype has ten or more counts. The J gene is TRBJ2-7, the V gene TRBV19; 9 positions match TRBD1. The germline gives CDR1 LNHDA, CDR2 SQIVND (reference sequence). The V and J ends lost 4 bases and 2 bases, in that order; junction bases with no gene match: 6. The CDR3 consists of 15 residues. CDR3 protein: CASSRGQGRTYEQYF. DNA for the CDR3: TGTGCCAGTAGTAGAGGACAGGGGCGTACCTACGAGCAGTACTTC.

In this sample, this clonotype turned up a few times. The chain is built from TRBV7-6 and TRBJ2-5; D gene ambiguous. In germline, CDR1 is SGHVS, CDR2 FNYEAQ. The CDR3 extends over 13 amino acids. With 0 bases removed from V and 5 bases from J, the gap between germline ends came to 7 bases. The CDR3, as DNA: TGTGCCAGCAGCTTAGCGCTCTTGGAGACCCAGTACTTC. Translation gives CASSLALLETQYF. The variable domain in full, completed from reference TRBV7-6 and TRBJ2-5, reads GAGVSQSPRYKVTKRGQDVALRCDPISGHVSLYWYRQALGQGPEFLTYFNYEAQQDKSGLPNDRFSAERPEGSISTLTIQRTEQRDSAMYRCASSLALLETQYFGPGTRLLVL.

This sequence joins TRBV20-1 and TRBJ2-7; tentatively, D is TRBD2 (6 bases). This CDR3 contains 11 residues. Germline loops: CDR1 DFQATT, CDR2 SNEGSKA (reference sequence). Trimming left V 6 bases short and J 3 bases short, with 9 bases between. In nucleotides, the CDR3 is TGCAGTGCCCCGGGGGACTACGAGCAGTACTTC. This sequence encodes CSAPGDYEQYF.

Worth noting for this clonotype: One end of the junction is discordant with germline, which a read error may explain. The J gene is TRBJ1-2, the V gene TRBV5-6; unclear D gene. This CDR3 has 14 amino acids. Germline values: CDR1 SGHDT, CDR2 YYEEEE. CDR3 DNA: TGTGCCAACAGCCACTCGACACAATTCTATGGCTACACCTTC. Translating gives CANSHSTQFYGYTF. The whole variable domain, remainder taken from reference TRBV5-6 and TRBJ1-2, is DAGVTQSPTHLIKTRGQQVTLRCSPKSGHDTVSWYQQALGQGPQFIFQYYEEEERQRGNFPDRFSGHQFPNYSSELNVNALLLGDSALYLCANSHSTQFYGYTFGSGTRLTVV.

This clonotype was seen repeatedly, ten times or more. V usage is TRBV7-2 and J usage is TRBJ1-2, with 7 nucleotides matching TRBD1. V shed 3 bases, J shed 8 bases, and the junction held 12 bases outside the gene matches. This CDR3 is 15 amino acids long. CDR1 and CDR2 from the germline V gene are SGHTA and FQGNSA. The DNA of the CDR3 is TGTGCCAGCAGCTTGCAGACAGGGACGGGTGTGGGCTACACCTTC. This gives the protein CASSLQTGTGVGYTF. Full variable domain (remainder filled in from reference TRBV7-2 and TRBJ1-2): GAGVSQSPSNKVTEKGKDVELRCDPISGHTALYWYRQSLGQGLEFLIYFQGNSAPDKSGLPSDRFSAERTGGSVSTLTIQRTQQEDSAVYLCASSLQTGTGVGYTFGSGTRLTVV.

The table lists this clonotype with many counts. The chain employs TRBV14 and TRBJ2-3; D perhaps matches TRBD2 (6 bases). V was cut by 4 bases and J by 0 bases, with 11 bases left in between. This CDR3 is 15 amino acids long. Per germline, CDR1 SGHDN and CDR2 FVKESK. As DNA, the CDR3 is TGTGCCAGCAGCCCCGGGGGTTATAGCACAGATACGCAGTATTTT. Its translation is CASSPGGYSTDTQYF. The whole variable domain, filled in from reference TRBV14 and TRBJ2-3, reads EAGVTQFPSHSVIEKGQTVTLRCDPISGHDNLYWYRRVMGKEIKFLLHFVKESKQDESGMPNNRFLAERTGGTYSTLKVQPAELEDSGVYFCASSPGGYSTDTQYFGPGTRLTVL.